Each of the 10 T cell receptor beta chains below was sequenced from the same sample in a study of cytomegalovirus exposure and HLA in healthy donors. Sequencing used immunoSEQ multiplex PCR; TCRdb keeps in-frame clones, though not all of them. The sample shows about 140,000 clones, roughly 86% of them seen only once. The specimen sequenced was PBMCs. These receptors came from a young man in good health and CMV-seropositive.

Details on this clone: This may stem from a read error, because a much larger clone lies one nucleotide away. This chain connects TRBV4-2 to TRBJ1-1; D unresolved. CDR3 length: 12 residues. Trimming left V 8 bases short and J 1 base short, with 8 bases between. Germline V gene lookup returns CDR1 LGHNA and CDR2 YNFKEQ. The CDR3: CASSQENTEAFF. DNA of the CDR3: TGTGCCAGCTCCCAGGAGAACACTGAAGCTTTCTTT.

The chain combines TRBV18 with TRBJ2-7; D possibly corresponds to TRBD2 (5 bases). Between the trimmed V and J ends, which lost 3 bases and 6 bases, there was a span of 12 bases. Germline V gene lookup returns CDR1 KGHSH and CDR2 LQKENI. CDR3 length: 13 amino acids. The CDR3 spells CASSPDVSGEQYF. The CDR3 bases are TGTGCCAGCTCACCGGACGTAAGCGGCGAGCAGTACTTC.

V is TRBV15 and J is TRBJ1-2, with a weak D call TRBD1 (5 bases). From germline, CDR1 is LNHNV and CDR2 YYDKDF (reference sequence). Deletions cut 5 bases from V and 3 bases from J, with 7 bases between. This CDR3 spans 12 amino acids. This chain's CDR3 is CATSRRDYGYTF. For the CDR3, the DNA is TGTGCCACCAGCCGCAGGGACTATGGCTACACCTTC.

This chain connects TRBV27 to TRBJ1-5; D perhaps matches TRBD1 (5 bases). Trimming took 6 bases from V and 3 from J, leaving 21 bases between them. CDR1 and CDR2 (germline): MNHEY, SMNVEV (reference sequence). This CDR3 has 17 residues. The CDR3 sequence: CASSLSNSQVSNQPQHF. Written as DNA, the CDR3 is TGTGCCAGCAGCCTCTCCAATTCACAGGTTTCCAATCAGCCCCAGCATTTT.

The chain uses TRBV10-1 and TRBJ2-7; weak D call: TRBD2 (6 bases). The CDR3 has 14 residues. Germline lookup yields CDR1 WNHNN and CDR2 SYGVQD (reference sequence). V dropped 0 bases and J dropped 5 bases, with 11 bases sitting between them. The CDR3 nucleotides read TGCGCCAGCAGTGAGTCTAGGGACTGGGACGAGCAGTACTTC. It encodes CASSESRDWDEQYF.

This clone has only one observation. This chain links TRBV7-9 with TRBJ2-5, with TRBD1 matching over 10 bases. Trimming at V came to 5 bases and at J to 4 bases, leaving 7 bases not matched to a gene. The V gene's germline CDR1 is SEHNR and CDR2 FQNEAQ (reference sequence). The CDR3 has 15 residues. CDR3 nucleotides: TGTGCCAGCAGCCTTGGACAGGGGGTCCGAGAGACCCAGTACTTC. It is translated as CASSLGQGVRETQYF.

This rearrangement joins TRBV29-1 to TRBJ2-1; possible D gene TRBD2, 6 bases. The V and J ends lost 6 bases and 4 bases respectively, with 13 bases between them. CDR1 SQVTM and CDR2 ANQGSEA come from the germline V gene. The CDR3 has 13 residues. CDR3 protein: CSVLWAGYNEQFF. In DNA form, the CDR3 reads TGCAGCGTCCTCTGGGCGGGGTACAATGAGCAGTTCTTC.

This chain connects TRBV30 to TRBJ2-7, with D maybe TRBD2 (5 bases). Germline loops: CDR1 GTSNPN, CDR2 SVGIG (reference sequence). V was trimmed by 1 base and J by 2 bases, leaving 9 bases between them. This CDR3 spans 13 amino acids. The CDR3 loop reads CAWSGLAAYEQYF. DNA for the CDR3: TGTGCCTGGAGTGGTCTAGCTGCCTACGAGCAGTACTTC.

The J gene is TRBJ1-1, the V gene TRBV11-3; TRBD1 might be the D (5 bases). This CDR3 comprises 14 residues. Looked up from germline, CDR1 is SGHNT and CDR2 is YENEEA. V was shortened by 7 bases and J by 6 bases, with 18 bases between the two germline ends. The CDR3 sequence: CASTPGPLGAEAFF. The CDR3 coding sequence is TGTGCCAGCACCCCCGGCCCTTTAGGGGCTGAAGCTTTCTTT.

For this clone: The junction departs from germline at one end; a sequencing error may be responsible. CDR3 residues: CASSEGDSDNEQFF. The CDR3 coding sequence is TGCGCCAGCAGCGAAGGGGACTCCGACAATGAGCAGTTCTTC. The genes are TRBV5-1 and TRBJ2-1, with TRBD2 as a possible D gene (6 bases). The CDR3 contains 14 residues. The germline gives CDR1 SGHRS, CDR2 YFSETQ.